These 9 T cell receptor beta chains were sequenced from one sample in a study of blood T cell repertoires in COVID-19 (dated by TCRdb to about 2020). Preparation of the library involved the immunoSEQ multiplex PCR assay. In TCRdb, the immuneACCESS table is reduced to in-frame sequences with V and J assigned. These tables do not hold every clone; where another copy was compared, an unresolved V gene accounts for under half, and the others remain unexplained. This sample comprises about 41,000 clones, 70% to 90% of them detected only once. The ten largest account for about 4% of the sample. The specimen sequenced was peripheral blood. The origin of the receptors is a man aged 55 to 70 with acute or convalescent COVID-19.

This clone has just a few counts. This sequence joins TRBV19 and TRBJ2-1; D gene unclear. V was pared by 2 bases and J by 7 bases, with 18 bases between. The CDR3 totals 16 residues. Germline-derived CDR1 and CDR2 are LNHDA and SQIVND (reference sequence). The CDR3 loop reads CASSITSGNSINEQFF. Here the CDR3 DNA reads TGTGCCAGTAGTATAACGTCAGGTAATTCGATTAATGAGCAGTTCTTC.

The chain couples TRBV3-1 (or the pseudogene TRBV3-2) to TRBJ2-7, with TRBD2 identical over 7 bases. Germline V CDR1 and CDR2: LGHDT, YNNKEL (reference sequence). The CDR3 covers 14 residues. V shed 4 bases, J shed 3 bases, and the junction held 6 bases outside the gene matches. The CDR3 loop reads CASSPTGGVYEQYF. As DNA, the CDR3 is TGTGCCAGCAGCCCTACTGGGGGGGTCTACGAGCAGTACTTC.

The chain joins TRBV10-3 to TRBJ1-1; 7 nucleotides align to TRBD1. The CDR3 is 16 residues long. The V gene end was trimmed by 5 bases and the J gene end by 0 bases; junction bases not matched to a gene: 9. Germline CDR1 reads ENHRY; CDR2 reads SYGVKD. The CDR3 reads CAISKAPGQMNTEAFF. CDR3 DNA sequence: TGTGCCATCAGTAAAGCCCCGGGACAGATGAACACTGAAGCTTTCTTT.

The J gene is TRBJ1-1, the V gene TRBV3-1 (or the pseudogene TRBV3-2); 9 bases line up with TRBD1. Germline CDR1 reads LGHDT; CDR2 reads YNNKEL (reference sequence). The CDR3 is 16 amino acids. V gave up 5 bases and J gave up 3 bases; unmatched junction bases: 10. The CDR3 DNA reads as TGTGCCAGCAGCTACGAACCCGGGACAGGGTACACTGAAGCTTTCTTT. It yields the protein CASSYEPGTGYTEAFF.

This clone was found once. J is TRBJ2-2 and V is TRBV4-3, with TRBD2 matching over 7 bases. The V gene's germline CDR1 is LGHNA and CDR2 YSLEER. V lost 0 bases, J lost 1 base, and 5 bases stayed unmatched. This CDR3 is built from 17 residues. The chain's CDR3 is CASSQDITGGNTGELFF. The CDR3 region has the DNA TGCGCCAGCAGCCAAGATATCACGGGGGGGAACACCGGGGAGCTGTTTTTT.

The chain uses TRBV5-4 and TRBJ1-1; 9 bases align to TRBD1. The CDR3 has 16 residues. Germline values: CDR1 SGHNT, CDR2 YYREEE (reference sequence). V was clipped by 0 bases and J by 0 bases; unmatched bases: 3. The CDR3 sequence is CASSLGQGELNTEAFF. The CDR3 coding sequence is TGTGCCAGCAGCTTGGGACAGGGGGAGTTGAACACTGAAGCTTTCTTT.

The V gene is TRBV29-1, the J gene TRBJ1-3; no clear D gene. The V end was cut by 6 bases, the J end by 3 bases, with 12 bases between. From germline, CDR1 is SQVTM and CDR2 ANQGSEA. This CDR3 spans 13 amino acids. The CDR3 DNA follows: TGCAGCGTCTTAAGCACGGGTGGAAACACCATATATTTT. This sequence encodes CSVLSTGGNTIYF.

This chain links TRBV19 with TRBJ1-5; tentative D call: TRBD1 (5 bases). This CDR3 spans 16 amino acids. V lost 3 bases to trimming and J lost 0 bases, with 12 bases between them. The germline V gene encodes CDR1 LNHDA and CDR2 SQIVND (reference sequence). CDR3 coding DNA: TGTGCCAGTAGTATGCCGACAGCGTATAGCAATCAGCCCCAGCATTTT. Translating gives CASSMPTAYSNQPQHF.

The V call is TRBV27, the J call TRBJ1-1; 7 positions match TRBD1. CDR3 length: 13 amino acids. V trimming: 7 bases; J trimming: 4 bases; junction bases outside the gene matches: 6. CDR1 MNHEY and CDR2 SMNVEV come from the germline V gene (reference sequence). CDR3 DNA sequence: TGTGCCAGCACCTCAGGGGGAAGCACTGAAGCTTTCTTT. Its translation is CASTSGGSTEAFF.